This TCR beta chain is drawn from a study of blood T cell repertoires in COVID-19. Whole-study context: Nucleic acid was either cDNA or gDNA, and it came from T cells, B-cell-depleted T cells, or PBMCs.

The V gene lost 5 bases and the J gene lost 0 bases, with 12 bases spanning the gap. CDR1 SGHVS and CDR2 FQNEAQ come from the germline V gene. CDR3 length equals 15 residues. Here immunoSEQ multiplex PCR was the method, and the copy in TCRdb shows in-frame clones only, minus some. The table records 540,000 or so clones, around 90% of them present only once. The receptor comes from a woman in her fifties or sixties with COVID-19, enrolled during active disease. The sample taken for sequencing was peripheral blood. The chain carries TRBV7-8 and TRBJ2-3; D is undetermined. In DNA, the CDR3 is TGTGCCAGCAGCCCCCCTGCGTTTAGCACAGATACGCAGTATTTT. Amino acids: CASSPPAFSTDTQYF.